Here is one T cell receptor beta chain with its context. The antigen this receptor binds is unknown. One base away there is no much larger clone; base qualities are not given. The library relied on 5' RACE. The sequencer listed for this sample is Illumina HiSeq 2500. The second PCR ran for about 6 to 11 cycles and used a J-beta primer mix along with a sample-barcoded 5' primer. A template-switch 5' adaptor carrying 12 random nucleotides introduced a unique molecular identifier onto each TCR beta cDNA molecule. Each sample yielded at least 2.5 million CDR3-containing paired-end reads. All of the RNA was converted into first-strand cDNA using the Mint cDNA synthesis kit, with a TRBC-specific oligonucleotide serving as the primer. Following uracil-DNA glycosylase treatment, all cDNA underwent a first 18-cycle PCR with the universal primers M1SS and BC2_uni_R. The source study handled its data this way. Normalization of each sample was performed by random selection of 1 million high-quality reads, each carrying a distinct molecular identifier. Instead of being binned into consensus sequences, reads with shared molecular identifiers were discarded. MiTCR, run with a Q25 quality threshold and the strictest error-elimination algorithm, handled CDR3 identification, clonotype clustering and error correction. Lower-bound total TCR beta diversity was estimated with a nonparametric unseen species model using Euler transformation. Through fastp at Q25 and MiXCR, TCRdb rebuilt clones from the public reads, retaining in-frame beta chains. Under each unique CDR3 protein, matching rows form one entry showing the most common genes and DNA. What appears here as the V and J calls and clone size reflects TCRdb's work, not the paper's. In all, the sample holds approximately 1.5 million distinct CDR3 sequences, and approximately 43% of those were seen once. The ten largest clones take up around 4% of the sample.

The sample belongs to a study of blood T cells in healthy people across ages (dated by TCRdb to between 2015 and 2016). Study-level background: Template switching captured roughly one uniquely barcoded TCR beta cDNA molecule per two T cells in model experiments. Using deep sequencing normalized with unique cDNA molecular identifiers, the study measured how TCR beta repertoire diversity changes with age. The donors were split into four age groups: young (average about 15 years), middle-aged (roughly 40), aged (roughly 60) and long-lived (about 74). To avoid experimental bias, donors of different ages were spread randomly across the sequencing lanes. For two donors (one aged 18 to 30 and one aged 80 or older), the study analyzed two additional independent replicas of 1 million unique cDNA reads from the same blood draw.

Here is what the overall study found, with its caveats: Because donor CMV infection status was unknown, age-related changes in expanded clonotypes were potentially confounded. Estimates of total diversity based on one million sequenced T cells were regarded as lower bounds and as underestimates. Because profiling used bulk unsorted PBMCs, naive and antigen-experienced compartments could not be compared conclusively. As age increased, observed TCR beta diversity per million T cells dropped in a roughly linear way, and a significant reduction was already evident by age approximately 40. The percentage of naive T cells measured by flow cytometry correlated strongly with observed TCR beta diversity. Compared with the aged group, the long-lived group had more naive CD4+ T cells, fewer expanded clones and increased TCR diversity, suggesting age selection.

The roughly 39 donors, aged roughly 6 to 95 years, were systemically healthy Caucasian individuals from Russia. About 10 milliliters of peripheral blood were drawn from each donor into EDTA-treated Vacutainer tubes. Ficoll-Paque density-gradient centrifugation was used to isolate PBMCs, with at least 6 million per sample. Total RNA, at least 5.5 micrograms per sample, was extracted from PBMCs with Trizol reagent. Naive CD45RAhigh/CD27high T cell percentages were measured by flow cytometry on a PBMC aliquot from every donor. What was sequenced was blood. This sequence originates from a woman under 30 in good health.

The CDR3 protein sequence reads: CSARDQGRAVTNYGYTF. The nucleotide sequence is TGCAGTGCTAGAGATCAGGGTAGGGCGGTAACTAACTATGGCTACACCTTC. This sequence uses TRBV20-1 and TRBJ1-2; TRBD1 is a possible D gene, resting on 5 matching bases. The germline V gene (reference sequence) specifies DFQATT as CDR1 and SNEGSKA as CDR2. V and J lose 0 bases and 0 bases, and a span of 17 bases separates them. The CDR3 has 17 amino acids, counting the end cysteine and phenylalanine. CDR3 DNA only is kept here, 51 bases in frame from base 1.